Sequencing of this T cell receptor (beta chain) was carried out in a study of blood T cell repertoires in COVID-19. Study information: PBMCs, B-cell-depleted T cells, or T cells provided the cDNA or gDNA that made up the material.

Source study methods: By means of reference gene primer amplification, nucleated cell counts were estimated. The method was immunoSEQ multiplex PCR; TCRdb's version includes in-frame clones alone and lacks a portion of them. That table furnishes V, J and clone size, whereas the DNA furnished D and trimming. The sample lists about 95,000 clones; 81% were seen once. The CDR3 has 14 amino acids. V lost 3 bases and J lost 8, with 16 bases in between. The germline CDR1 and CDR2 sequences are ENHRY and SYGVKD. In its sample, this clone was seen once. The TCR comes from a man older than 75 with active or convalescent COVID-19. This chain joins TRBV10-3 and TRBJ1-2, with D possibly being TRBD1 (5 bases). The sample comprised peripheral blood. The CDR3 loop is CAISDGRGADGYTF. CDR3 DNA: TGTGCCATCAGTGATGGTAGGGGCGCGGACGGCTACACCTTC.